This TCR beta chain was recorded in a study of PD-L1 blockade in urothelial cancer. Study at large: Men with urothelial cancer arising in the bladder made up about nine tenths of the roughly 29 patients. As for prior chemotherapy regimens, patients had received 0 to 3. Regarding the study as a whole: Sub-median blood TCR clonality before treatment predicted longer survival.

The CDR3 extends over 12 amino acids. Germline V CDR1 and CDR2: SGHTA, FQGTGA. Trimming cost V 2 bases and J 10 bases, with 9 bases left between them. Assay used: immunoSEQ multiplex PCR; TCRdb lists only in-frame clones, some missing. The sample includes over 40,000 clones, roughly four fifths of them seen just once. Pretreatment and on-treatment blood mononuclear cell samples were taken, totaling between 1 and 8 time points per patient. On this clone itself: The antigen is undetermined.

The origin of this receptor is a man aged 70 or older with urothelial cancer. Source: PBMCs, taken around atezolizumab (anti-PD-L1) treatment. The chain uses TRBV7-3 and TRBJ2-1; no clear D gene. As DNA, the CDR3 is TGTGCCAGCAGCTTAGGCGGATCAGAGCAGTTCTTC. It translates to CASSLGGSEQFF. Looking up the rest from reference TRBV7-3 and TRBJ2-1 gives the full variable domain: GAGVSQTPSNKVTEKGKYVELRCDPISGHTALYWYRQSLGQGPEFLIYFQGTGAADDSGLPNDRFFAVRPEGSVSTLKIQRTERGDSAVYLCASSLGGSEQFFGPGTRLTVL.